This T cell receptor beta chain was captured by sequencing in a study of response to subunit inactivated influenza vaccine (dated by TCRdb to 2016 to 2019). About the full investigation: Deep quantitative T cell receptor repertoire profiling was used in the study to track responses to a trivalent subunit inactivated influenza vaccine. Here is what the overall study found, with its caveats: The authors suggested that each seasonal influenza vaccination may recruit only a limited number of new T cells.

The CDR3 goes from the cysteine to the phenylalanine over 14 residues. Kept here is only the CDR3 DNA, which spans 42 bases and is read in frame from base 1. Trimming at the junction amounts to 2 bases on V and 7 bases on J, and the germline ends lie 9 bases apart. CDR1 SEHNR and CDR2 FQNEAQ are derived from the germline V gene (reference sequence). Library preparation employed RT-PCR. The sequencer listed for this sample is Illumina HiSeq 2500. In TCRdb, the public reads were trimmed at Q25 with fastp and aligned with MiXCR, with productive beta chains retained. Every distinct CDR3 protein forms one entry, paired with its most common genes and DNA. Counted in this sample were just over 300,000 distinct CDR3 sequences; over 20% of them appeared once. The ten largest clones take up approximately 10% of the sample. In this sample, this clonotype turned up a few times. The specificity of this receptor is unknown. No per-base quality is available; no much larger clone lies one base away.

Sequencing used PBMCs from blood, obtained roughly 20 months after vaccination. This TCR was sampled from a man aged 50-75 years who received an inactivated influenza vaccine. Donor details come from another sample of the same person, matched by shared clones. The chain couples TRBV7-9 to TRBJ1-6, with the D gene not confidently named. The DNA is TGTGCCAGCAGCTTACAGAACAGCAATTCACCCCTCCACTTT. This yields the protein CASSLQNSNSPLHF.